The present T cell receptor beta chain was sequenced within a study of T cell repertoires in cytomegalovirus infection. Study-level information: It can be stated that public TCR beta signatures indicated CMV infection as well as a matching HLA type.

This clonotype was counted only a few times. Its antigen remains unidentified. Germline-derived CDR1 and CDR2 are SGHTA and FQGNSA. Trimming took 4 bases from V and 4 from J; bases not matched to a gene: 8. The CDR3 is 15 amino acids. Using its own MiXCR run on the reads, TCRdb lists one record per CDR3 protein. This table holds 250,000 to 400,000 distinct CDR3 sequences, about 25% found once. The clonotype comes from a human donor in good health (CMV status not recorded). Some clones in this sample may be carry-over from other donors' samples. The input for sequencing was cultured PBMCs, taken from culture after CMV antigen stimulation. The V gene is TRBV7-2, the J gene TRBJ2-3, with TRBD2 matching 7 bases. For the CDR3, the DNA is TGTGCCAGCAGCTCGCAAGCGGGGTGGGCAGATACGCAGTATTTT. This encodes CASSSQAGWADTQYF.